This T cell receptor beta chain was identified during a study of T-cell memory formation after mild COVID-19. The wider study: Across donors, TCR clusters were largely donor specific. Overall study findings and caveats: Clones that shrank (day 15 to 85) were balanced CD4/CD8, whereas later expanders leaned CD4+. Mostly located in CM and EM were contracting CD4+ clones, with contracting CD8+ clones located in EMRA.

Each CDR3 protein gets one entry after TCRdb re-called the 5' RACE reads with MiXCR. The sample yields over 300,000 distinct CDR3 sequences, around a fifth seen once. This clonotype was recorded once. The antigen is undetermined. V dropped 4 bases and J dropped 1 base, with 12 bases sitting between them. Germline V gene data show CDR1 as LNHDA and CDR2 as SQIVND (reference sequence). The CDR3 consists of 15 residues. The TCR sequence derives from a young man who had mild COVID-19 (a few samples of this study predate the infection). Cell type and time point are not known. This chain joins TRBV19 and TRBJ2-3; perhaps TRBD2 as D (6 bases). Sequenced: PBMCs or a T cell subset sorted from them (not recorded which). The CDR3 here is CASSNRWGGTDTQYF. CDR3 coding DNA: TGTGCCAGTAGTAACAGGTGGGGGGGCACAGATACGCAGTATTTT.